The clone carrying this TCR beta chain showed up just a few times. With 6 bases removed from V and 6 bases from J, the gap between germline ends came to 9 bases. The CDR3 extends over 12 amino acids. This entry is derived from a study of blood T cells in healthy people across ages. Together with a sample-barcoded 5' primer, a J-beta primer mix was included in a second PCR lasting about 7 to 11 cycles. TCRdb reanalysed the 5' RACE reads using MiXCR and keeps one entry per CDR3 protein. This table holds approximately 1.5 million distinct CDR3 sequences, 35% to 45% found once. The clonotype comes from a woman under 30 in good health. Sequenced input: blood. This chain joins TRBV12-3 or TRBV12-4 and TRBJ1-5, with no clear D. The CDR3 region is CASSQDAQPQHF. CDR3 DNA: TGTGCCAGCAGCCAAGATGCTCAGCCCCAGCATTTT.